The 6 T cell receptor beta chains presented below share a single source sample, sequenced in a study of blood T cell repertoires in COVID-19. The table came from immunoSEQ multiplex PCR; TCRdb's copy has only in-frame clones and leaves some out. This table holds over 40,000 clones, roughly 79% found once. The sample comprised peripheral blood. The receptors shown here come from a human donor in a cohort sampled during active COVID-19.

This clone is a singleton in its sample. V usage is TRBV21-1 and J usage is TRBJ1-5; the tabulated D call, TRBD1, remains unverified against the DNA. TRBV21-1 is a pseudogene. The CDR3 loop spans 15 amino acids. The CDR3 spells CASPPLGQGDQPQHF. The CDR3 nucleotides are TGTGCCAGCCCTCCCCTTGGACAGGGGGATCAGCCCCAGCATTTT.

This sequence joins TRBV9 and TRBJ2-5, with D perhaps matching TRBD1 (6 bases). With 4 bases removed from V and 1 base from J, the gap between germline ends came to 14 bases. The germline V gene has CDR1 SGDLS and CDR2 YYNGEE. The CDR3 extends over 15 amino acids. The CDR3 region has the DNA TGTGCCAGCAGCCCTTACGGACAGCCCCAAGAGACCCAGTACTTC. It codes for CASSPYGQPQETQYF. Full variable domain (missing parts from reference TRBV9 and TRBJ2-5): DSGVTQTPKHLITATGQRVTLRCSPRSGDLSVYWYQQSLDQGLQFLIQYYNGEERAKGNILERFSAQQFPDLHSELNLSSLELGDSALYFCASSPYGQPQETQYFGPGTRLLVL.

The chain combines TRBV5-6 with TRBJ2-2; 12 bases align to TRBD2. Unmatched junction bases numbered 11, after V lost 4 bases and J lost 4 bases. This CDR3 has 18 amino acids. Looked up from germline, CDR1 is SGHDT and CDR2 is YYEEEE. This chain's CDR3 is CASSDPSGGAEGTGELFF. In DNA form, the CDR3 reads TGTGCCAGCAGCGATCCTAGCGGGGGGGCCGAGGGCACCGGGGAGCTGTTTTTT.

The sample holds a few counts of this clone. This rearrangement joins TRBV29-1 to TRBJ1-2; no clear D gene. Trimming shortened V by 4 bases and J by 3 bases, and 9 bases separated the two germline ends. This CDR3 is built from 12 residues. CDR1 and CDR2 from the germline V gene are SQVTM and ANQGSEA. The CDR3: CSVGESDYGYTF. The CDR3 bases are TGCAGCGTTGGTGAATCAGACTATGGCTACACCTTC.

The chain combines TRBV28 with TRBJ1-5, with unresolved D. CDR1 is MDHEN, CDR2 SYDVKM, per germline. V lost 3 bases and J 0 bases, leaving 9 bases between the germline ends. This CDR3 has 15 residues. CDR3 in DNA: TGTGCCAGCAGTTTGCCGGGAAATAGCAATCAGCCCCAGCATTTT. Translation: CASSLPGNSNQPQHF.

The chain joins TRBV7-2 to TRBJ2-1, with D unclear. Germline assignment: CDR1 SGHTA and CDR2 FQGNSA. CDR3 size: 13 residues. Deletions cut 0 bases from V and 8 bases from J, with 8 bases between. The CDR3 protein is CASSLARVDEQFF. The CDR3 DNA reads as TGTGCCAGCAGCTTAGCCCGCGTGGATGAGCAGTTCTTC. The full variable domain, its missing parts supplied by reference TRBV7-2 and TRBJ2-1, is GAGVSQSPSNKVTEKGKDVELRCDPISGHTALYWYRQSLGQGLEFLIYFQGNSAPDKSGLPSDRFSAERTGGSVSTLTIQRTQQEDSAVYLCASSLARVDEQFFGPGTRLTVL.